The entry below gives a single T cell receptor (beta chain) sequence along with its context. Its antigen is as yet unknown. As to time point: persistent/refractory GD, antithyroid drugs over 5 years with positive TRAb. The TCR library used RNA extracted from PBMCs. These data originate in a study of regulatory T cells in long-lasting Graves disease. Study-level information: Persistence in Graves' disease required over 5 years of antithyroid drugs plus positive TSH receptor antibodies. The study's findings and limits: New patients shared fewer public clonotypes (around 980) than persistent patients did (over 2,500). Sample size, which was small, may have reduced accuracy. What was studied was peripheral blood only, and not thyroid tissue.

The trim removed 0 bases at V and 4 bases at J, leaving 7 bases unmatched. The CDR3 extends over 15 amino acids. Germline CDR1 DFQATT, CDR2 SNEGSKA (reference sequence). CDR3-region Arm-PCR and iRepertoire HTBI primers produced the TCR beta libraries. TCRdb passed the multiplex PCR reads through MiXCR, listing each CDR3 protein once. The sample includes roughly 400,000 distinct CDR3 sequences, about 20% of them seen just once. Sequences were derived from peripheral blood mononuclear cells (PBMCs), sampled when the disease was refractory, from a patient treated with antithyroid drugs. This TCR was sampled from a female donor with Graves disease. The chain joins TRBV20-1 to TRBJ2-7; 9 bases are a match to TRBD2. CDR3 amino acids: CSARDLASGIYEQYF. The CDR3 coding sequence is TGCAGTGCTAGAGATTTGGCTAGCGGGATATACGAGCAGTACTTC.